This record concerns one T cell receptor beta chain sequence. Antigen specificity is unknown. This entry is derived from a study of T cell responses to AZD1222 COVID-19 vaccine. Study results and caveats: The study sampled repertoires only after the peak T cell response. Nearly half of spike-specific TCRs reportedly target unmutated variant regions. Clonal diversity was possibly underestimated, and white British individuals and females predominated among donors. Following two doses of AZD1222, Spike-specific TCR breadth and depth rose.

Clones were sequenced by immunoSEQ multiplex PCR, and TCRdb holds only the in-frame ones, with some missing. This table has 110,000 to 150,000 clones, 85% to 95% appearing once. The source material was peripheral blood, sampled after recovery from COVID-19. The source is an adult who had recovered from COVID-19.

The CDR3 region has the DNA TGTGCCTCCAAGGGGGGAACAGATACGCAGTATTTT. Its protein is CASKGGTDTQYF. V usage is TRBV6-5 and J usage is TRBJ2-3; D possibly uses TRBD1 or TRBD2 (6 bases each). V lost 11 bases and J 3 bases, leaving 12 bases between the germline ends. The CDR3 covers 12 residues. Germline lookup yields CDR1 MNHEY and CDR2 SVGAGI.